In this sample, the clone carrying this TCR beta chain turned up many times. Its antigen is not identified. TCRdb reprocessed the PCR reads via MiXCR. The sample lists 75,000 to 95,000 clones, roughly 13% occurring once. CDR1 and CDR2 from the germline V gene are KGHDR and SFDVKD. The CDR3 contains 14 residues. Trimming took off 4 bases at V and 4 bases at J, with 10 bases between the two ends. This record belongs to a study of metastatic and nonmetastatic thyroid tumors. Study-level background: Repertoire comparison spanned blood and tumor or nodule tissue of malignant and benign thyroid patients.

Study-level results: Within blood and tumor, benign nodules reportedly had significantly lower TCR beta diversity than malignant thyroid tumors did.

Thyroid surgery had not been preceded by any treatment in any patient. The TCR was taken from a female donor with papillary thyroid cancer or a benign thyroid nodule (not recorded which). Some clones in this sample may be carry-over from other donors' samples. The chain has TRBV24-1 and TRBJ1-5; possibly TRBD1 for D (6 bases). Sample: blood. CDR3 nucleotide sequence: TGTGCCACCAGTGAGGGGACACCAAATCAGCCCCAGCATTTT. The encoded protein is CATSEGTPNQPQHF.